The 10 T cell receptor beta chains given below trace back to one sample, sequenced in a study of response to subunit inactivated influenza vaccine. TCRdb called the RT-PCR reads again in MiXCR, with one record for every CDR3 protein. The profile shows about 300,000 distinct CDR3 sequences, roughly 20% of them singletons. The sequenced sample was PBMCs from blood, obtained 21 months after vaccination. Receptors were obtained from a man aged 45-69 years who received an inactivated influenza vaccine.

Details on this clonotype: Its ends do not fully match the called genes, so a read error is possible. V and J are TRBV12-3 or TRBV12-4 and TRBJ2-2; D may correspond to TRBD1 or TRBD2 (6 bases each). The CDR3 loop spans 15 amino acids. CDR3 residues: CASSLGGLGTGEPFF. The CDR3 region has the DNA TGTGCCAGCAGTTTGGGGGGCCTGGGGACCGGGGAGCCGTTTTTT.

This clonotype showed up just a few times. The chain joins TRBV6-2 or TRBV6-3 to TRBJ1-5; D gene uncertain. CDR3 length: 14 residues. Per germline, CDR1 MNHEY and CDR2 SVGEGT. Trimming removed 3 bases at V and 1 base at J, with 7 bases between. CDR3 sequence reads: CASSYFSSNQPQHF. CDR3 nucleotides: TGTGCCAGCAGTTATTTTTCAAGCAATCAGCCCCAGCATTTT.

The J gene is TRBJ2-3, the V gene TRBV4-1, with 8 bases fitting TRBD2. Unmatched junction bases numbered 7, after V lost 2 bases and J lost 3 bases. The CDR3 has 16 amino acids. Germline-derived CDR1 and CDR2 are MGHRA and YSYEKL. The CDR3 sequence is CASSQFERELTDTQYF. Here the CDR3 DNA reads TGCGCCAGCAGCCAATTCGAGCGGGAGTTGACAGATACGCAGTATTTT.

A few counts support this clonotype. The chain is built from TRBV29-1 and TRBJ2-5; tentative D call: TRBD2 (5 bases). V lost 3 bases to trimming and J lost 2 bases, with 16 bases between them. This CDR3 is 15 amino acids long. Germline assignment: CDR1 SQVTM and CDR2 ANQGSEA. The CDR3 spells CSVEISVGRQETQYF. For the CDR3, the DNA is TGCAGCGTTGAGATTAGCGTTGGACGGCAAGAGACCCAGTACTTC. Based on the CDR3 plus reference TRBV29-1 and TRBJ2-5, the full variable domain is SAVISQKPSRDICQRGTSLTIQCQVDSQVTMMFWYRQQPGQSLTLIATANQGSEATYESGFVIDKFPISRPNLTFSTLTVSNMSPEDSSIYLCSVEISVGRQETQYFGPGTRLLVL.

This clonotype turned up a few times. The rearrangement uses TRBV29-1 and TRBJ2-7; 9 bases are a match to TRBD2. The V and J ends lost 6 bases and 1 base, in that order; junction bases with no gene match: 7. The CDR3 totals 14 residues. Germline lookup yields CDR1 SQVTM and CDR2 ANQGSEA. The CDR3 nucleotides read TGCAGCGTCGCGGGGGGGACATCTTCCTACGAGCAGTACTTC. Translation gives CSVAGGTSSYEQYF.

The V call is TRBV5-1, the J call TRBJ2-5; D ambiguous. The V end lost 0 bases, the J end lost 6 bases, and 12 bases lay between the germline ends. Germline V gene sequence: CDR1 SGHRS, CDR2 YFSETQ. CDR3 length: 14 amino acids. As DNA, the CDR3 is TGCGCCAGCAGCTTGGATGGTAGCCTGAAGACCCAGTACTTC. Translating it yields CASSLDGSLKTQYF.

The chain combines TRBV29-1 with TRBJ2-5; TRBD1 aligns across 8 bases. Germline CDR1 is SQVTM and CDR2 is ANQGSEA. V was clipped by 5 bases and J by 7 bases; unmatched bases: 9. This CDR3 is built from 13 residues. CDR3 protein: CSVYRTGWRTQYF. In DNA, the CDR3 is TGCAGCGTTTATAGGACAGGGTGGCGGACCCAGTACTTC.

This clonotype has more than one count but fewer than ten. The rearrangement uses TRBV6-5 and TRBJ1-2; D remains unclear. Looked up from germline, CDR1 is MNHEY and CDR2 is SVGAGI. V was trimmed by 2 bases and J by 0 bases, leaving 7 bases between them. CDR3 size: 14 residues. The DNA for the CDR3 is TGTGCCAGCAGTTACGTCAGAACTAACTATGGCTACACCTTC. Translated: CASSYVRTNYGYTF.

In its sample, this clonotype was seen a few times. The chain recombines TRBV11-1 with TRBJ1-3; tentative D call: TRBD1 (5 bases). In germline, CDR1 is SGHAT, CDR2 FQDESV (reference sequence). The CDR3 covers 18 residues. The V end lost 3 bases, the J end lost 0 bases, and 18 bases lay between the germline ends. CDR3 sequence reads: CASSLTRSGDYSGNTIYF. DNA for the CDR3: TGTGCCAGCAGCTTGACCCGATCCGGGGACTACTCTGGAAACACCATATATTTT.

This CDR3 reads CASSPAQILGNEQYF. CDR3 nucleotides: TGTGCCAGCTCACCAGCCCAAATTTTGGGTAACGAGCAGTACTTC. V usage is TRBV18 and J usage is TRBJ2-7; no firm D call. The CDR3 has 15 residues. V was shortened by 2 bases and J by 5 bases, with 16 bases between the two germline ends. Germline assignment: CDR1 KGHSH and CDR2 LQKENI.